The 12 T cell receptor beta chains below all came from one sample that was sequenced in a study of T cell responses to AZD1222 COVID-19 vaccine. Produced via immunoSEQ multiplex PCR; TCRdb's table is partial and in-frame only. In the table there are about 150,000 clones, over 90% of which are singletons. Source: peripheral blood, taken on day 0 of AZD1222 vaccination. These receptors were obtained from an adult in good health.

DNA for the CDR3: TGTGCCAGCAGCGACAGGGCCAGTCAGCCCCAGCATTTT. This codes for CASSDRASQPQHF. The chain carries TRBV6-2 or TRBV6-3 and TRBJ1-5, with 7 positions matching TRBD1. With V trimmed by 6 bases and J by 6 bases, 5 bases remained unmatched. The germline V gene has CDR1 MNHEY and CDR2 SVGEGT. The CDR3 is 13 amino acids.

The V and J genes are TRBV10-3 and TRBJ2-2; TRBD2 aligns across 13 bases. V shed 6 bases and J 2 bases; nucleotides not matched to a gene: 6. Germline CDR1 ENHRY, CDR2 SYGVKD. The CDR3 sequence is 17 residues long. The CDR3 DNA follows: TGTGCCATCAGAGGACTAGCGGGAGCTGTTAACACCGGGGAGCTGTTTTTT. It encodes CAIRGLAGAVNTGELFF.

The CDR3 DNA is TGTGCCAGCACCCGACTAGCGACTAGCGGGGGGGTCGAGCAGTACTTC. Protein: CASTRLATSGGVEQYF. The chain joins TRBV27 to TRBJ2-7; 14 bases agree with TRBD2. The germline V gene has CDR1 MNHEY and CDR2 SMNVEV (reference sequence). Trimming took 7 bases from V and 6 from J; bases not matched to a gene: 11. CDR3 length: 16 residues.

The chain employs TRBV19 and TRBJ2-1; D not certain. Trimming pared 4 bases from V and 1 base from J, leaving 11 bases between. Germline V gene lookup returns CDR1 LNHDA and CDR2 SQIVND (reference sequence). The CDR3 sequence is 15 residues long. In DNA, the CDR3 is TGTGCCAGTAGTACTACAGTCGGATCCTACAATGAGCAGTTCTTC. This translates into CASSTTVGSYNEQFF.

This chain connects TRBV11-2 to TRBJ2-3; D is undetermined. Per germline, CDR1 SGHAT and CDR2 FQNNGV. V was trimmed by 2 bases and J by 4 bases, leaving 7 bases between them. CDR3 length equals 13 residues. CDR3 residues: CASSLPASDTQYF. The CDR3, as DNA: TGTGCCAGCAGCTTACCAGCCTCAGATACGCAGTATTTT.

The J gene is TRBJ2-1, the V gene TRBV5-1, with D possibly matching TRBD2 (5 bases). Per the germline V gene, CDR1 is SGHRS and CDR2 is YFSETQ. Trimming took 4 bases from V and 5 from J, leaving 13 bases between them. The CDR3 covers 14 residues. The CDR3 spells CASSRTEVNNEQFF. As DNA, the CDR3 is TGCGCCAGCAGCCGGACTGAGGTGAACAATGAGCAGTTCTTC.

The rearrangement uses TRBV5-4 and TRBJ2-2, with D tentatively TRBD1 or TRBD2 (5 bases each). The CDR3 spans 14 residues. Trimming left V 6 bases short and J 12 bases short, with 21 bases between. Germline-derived CDR1 and CDR2 are SGHNT and YYREEE (reference sequence). CDR3 nucleotides: TGTGCCAGCACCCCGGGGCTCGTGTTAGGTCAGCTGTTTTTT. Residues: CASTPGLVLGQLFF. Together with reference TRBV5-4 and TRBJ2-2, the CDR3 gives the full variable domain: ETGVTQSPTHLIKTRGQQVTLRCSSQSGHNTVSWYQQALGQGPQFIFQYYREEENGRGNFPPRFSGLQFPNYSSELNVNALELDDSALYLCASTPGLVLGQLFFGEGSRLTVL.

In this sample, this clone turned up once. The V call is TRBV2, the J call TRBJ1-1, with a tentative D call TRBD1 (6 bases). The CDR3 loop spans 14 amino acids. From germline, CDR1 is SNHLY and CDR2 FYNNEI. The V end lost 7 bases, the J end lost 0 bases, and 12 bases lay between the germline ends. The CDR3 loop reads CASTPGQLNTEAFF. CDR3 bases: TGTGCCAGCACACCGGGACAATTGAACACTGAAGCTTTCTTT.

The V and J genes are TRBV5-6 and TRBJ2-1, with D unclear. CDR3 length: 15 residues. Looked up from germline, CDR1 is SGHDT and CDR2 is YYEEEE. The V gene lost 2 bases and the J gene lost 2 bases, with 11 bases spanning the gap. The CDR3 DNA follows: TGTGCCAGCAGCTTTGGCCTCACCCCCTACAATGAGCAGTTCTTC. This translates into CASSFGLTPYNEQFF.

J is TRBJ1-4 and V is TRBV18, with unresolved D. The CDR3 sequence is 15 residues long. Germline assignment: CDR1 KGHSH and CDR2 LQKENI. The V end lost 5 bases, the J end lost 8 bases, and 18 bases lay between the germline ends. The CDR3 region is CASSAFRGSSEKLFF. The CDR3 nucleotides are TGTGCCAGCTCAGCCTTTAGAGGGTCAAGCGAAAAACTGTTTTTT.

A single count supports this clone. V usage is TRBV14 and J usage is TRBJ2-7; D unresolved. Per germline, CDR1 SGHDN and CDR2 FVKESK. The ends were cut back, 4 bases at V and 0 bases at J, with 7 bases in the middle. The CDR3 runs to 13 residues. Here the CDR3 reads CASSPRSSYEQYF. The CDR3 nucleotides read TGTGCCAGCAGCCCACGGAGCTCCTACGAGCAGTACTTC.

The gene calls are TRBV4-3 and TRBJ1-6; a possible D gene is TRBD1 (5 bases). Trimming took off 0 bases at V and 7 bases at J, with 16 bases between the two ends. Germline-derived CDR1 and CDR2 are LGHNA and YSLEER. The CDR3 has 17 amino acids. For the CDR3, the DNA is TGCGCCAGCAGCCAAGATAGTTGGGCAGGGAACAATTCACCCCTCCACTTT. Amino acid sequence: CASSQDSWAGNNSPLHF.